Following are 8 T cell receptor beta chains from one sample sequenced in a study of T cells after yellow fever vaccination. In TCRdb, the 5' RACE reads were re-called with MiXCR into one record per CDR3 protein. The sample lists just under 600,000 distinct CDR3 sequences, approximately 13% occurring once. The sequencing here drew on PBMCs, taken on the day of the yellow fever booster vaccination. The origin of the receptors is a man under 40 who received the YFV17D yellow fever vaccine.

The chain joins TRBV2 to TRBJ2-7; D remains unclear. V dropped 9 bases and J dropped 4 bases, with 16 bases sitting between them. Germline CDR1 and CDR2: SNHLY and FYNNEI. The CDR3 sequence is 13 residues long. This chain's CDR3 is CARGSRDRYEQYF. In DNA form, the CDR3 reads TGTGCCAGGGGCTCTAGGGATCGGTACGAGCAGTACTTC.

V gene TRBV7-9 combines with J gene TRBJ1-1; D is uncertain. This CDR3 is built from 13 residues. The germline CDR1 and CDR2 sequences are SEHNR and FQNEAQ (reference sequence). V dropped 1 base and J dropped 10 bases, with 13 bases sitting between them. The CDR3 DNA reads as TGTGCCAGCAGCTTAGAAATGGTCCCCATAGCTTTCTTT. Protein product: CASSLEMVPIAFF.

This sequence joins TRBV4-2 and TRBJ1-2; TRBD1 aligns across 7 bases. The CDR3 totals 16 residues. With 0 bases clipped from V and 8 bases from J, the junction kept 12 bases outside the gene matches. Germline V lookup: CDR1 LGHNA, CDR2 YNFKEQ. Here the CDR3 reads CASSQDPGGDGRGYTF. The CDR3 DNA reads TGTGCCAGCAGCCAAGATCCAGGGGGGGATGGTAGGGGCTACACCTTC.

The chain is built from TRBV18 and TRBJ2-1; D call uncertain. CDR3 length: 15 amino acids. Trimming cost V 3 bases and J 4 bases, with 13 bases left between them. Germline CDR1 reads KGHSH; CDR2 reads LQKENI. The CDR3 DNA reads TGTGCCAGCTCACCTGCTGGGGTAGGGTACAATGAGCAGTTCTTC. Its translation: CASSPAGVGYNEQFF.

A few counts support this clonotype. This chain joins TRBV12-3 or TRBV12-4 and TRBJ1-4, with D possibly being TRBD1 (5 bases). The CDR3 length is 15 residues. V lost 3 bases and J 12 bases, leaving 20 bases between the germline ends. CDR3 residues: CASSFGQGFGRELFF. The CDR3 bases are TGTGCCAGCAGTTTTGGGCAGGGATTCGGCAGAGAACTGTTTTTT.

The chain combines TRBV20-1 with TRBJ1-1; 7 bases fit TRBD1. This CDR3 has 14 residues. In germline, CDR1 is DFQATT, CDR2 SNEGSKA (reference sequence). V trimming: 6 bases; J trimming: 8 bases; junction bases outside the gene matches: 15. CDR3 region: CSASRGTAQGEAFF. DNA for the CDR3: TGCAGTGCCAGCCGCGGGACAGCCCAGGGAGAAGCTTTCTTT.

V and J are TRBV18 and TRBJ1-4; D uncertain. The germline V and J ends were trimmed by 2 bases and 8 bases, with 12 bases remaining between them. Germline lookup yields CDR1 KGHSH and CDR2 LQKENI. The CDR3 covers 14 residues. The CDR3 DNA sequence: TGTGCCAGCTCACCAACAGCCTTTCTAGAAAAACTGTTTTTT. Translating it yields CASSPTAFLEKLFF. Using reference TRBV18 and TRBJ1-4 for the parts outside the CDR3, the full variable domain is NAGVMQNPRHLVRRRGQEARLRCSPMKGHSHVYWYRQLPEEGLKFMVYLQKENIIDESGMPKERFSAEFPKEGPSILRIQQVVRGDSAAYFCASSPTAFLEKLFFGSGTQLSVL.

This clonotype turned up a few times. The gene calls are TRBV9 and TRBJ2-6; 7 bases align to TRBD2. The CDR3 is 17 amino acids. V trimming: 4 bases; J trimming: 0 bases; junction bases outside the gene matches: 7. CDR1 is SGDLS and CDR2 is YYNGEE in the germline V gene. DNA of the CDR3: TGTGCCAGCAGCCCCCTGGGGGGGGACTCTGGGGCCAACGTCCTGACTTTC. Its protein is CASSPLGGDSGANVLTF.